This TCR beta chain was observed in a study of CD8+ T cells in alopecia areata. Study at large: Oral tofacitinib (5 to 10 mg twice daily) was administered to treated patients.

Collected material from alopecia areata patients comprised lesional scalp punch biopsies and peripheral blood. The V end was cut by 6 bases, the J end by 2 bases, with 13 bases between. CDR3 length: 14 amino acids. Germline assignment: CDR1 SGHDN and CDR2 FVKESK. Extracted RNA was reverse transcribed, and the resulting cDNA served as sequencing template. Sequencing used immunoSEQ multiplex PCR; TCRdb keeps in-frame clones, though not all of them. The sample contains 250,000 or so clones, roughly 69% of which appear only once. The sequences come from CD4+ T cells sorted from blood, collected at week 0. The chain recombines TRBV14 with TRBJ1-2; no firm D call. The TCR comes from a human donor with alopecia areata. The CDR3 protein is CASSLGRWNYGYTF. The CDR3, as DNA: TGTGCCAGCAGTTTAGGGCGTTGGAACTATGGCTACACCTTC.